Reported below is one T cell receptor beta chain. TCRdb called the 5' RACE reads again in MiXCR, with one record for every CDR3 protein. The sample has 600,000 to 700,000 distinct CDR3 sequences, less than 25% seen once. This entry belongs to a study of identical twins. The V gene lost 1 base and the J gene lost 6 bases, with 13 bases spanning the gap. CDR1 LGHNA and CDR2 YSLEER come from the germline V gene. This CDR3 region has 15 residues. This same sample was also taken into another study, of T cells expressing NK-cell markers. That paper states: Seven donors tested HCMV-seropositive and one tested seronegative among the eight sequenced.

The sequence came from a woman aged 18-30 years in good health. The sample consisted of PBMCs. The rearrangement joins TRBV4-3 to TRBJ2-1; perhaps TRBD2 as D (6 bases). CDR3 sequence reads: CASSQVEGYVNEQFF. The CDR3 bases are TGCGCCAGCAGCCAAGTGGAGGGCTATGTCAATGAGCAGTTCTTC.